This T cell receptor (beta chain) was recorded in a study of spatial heterogeneity in lung cancer (dated by TCRdb to about 2019). General notes on the study: Beta-chain transcripts were consistently detected in greater numbers than alpha-chain transcripts, which likely reflects a higher abundance of beta-chain transcripts. In the raw uncorrected reads, each unique combination of TCR and UMI appeared more than ten times on average. TCR repertoire features were related to nonsynonymous mutation counts determined by whole-exome sequencing of tumor tissue. In non-small cell lung cancer, the study quantitatively compared TCR alpha and beta repertoires across several tumor regions, matched nontumor lung, and blood. At surgery, over 200 tumor regions, 61 to 65 matched nontumor lung samples and 56 PBMC samples were TCR-sequenced for both alpha and beta chains.

Paper-wide results and their limitations: Ubiquitous expanded tumor TCRs were found in blood more often at tumor resection than at routine follow-up. Confirming at a functional level the hypothesis that regional TCRs recognize regional mutations was considered to require additional single-cell paired TCR alpha and beta sequencing.

The time point label, read with the paper, signifies: sample taken at primary tumor resection. The donors were 70 or so patients from the lung TRACERx cohort who had early-stage, untreated non-small cell lung cancer. Whole RNA extracted from tumor and nontumor lung tissue, or from cryopreserved PBMC samples, was used for TCR sequencing without cell sorting. Only patients for whom sufficient RNA was available from at least two tumor regions were selected for TCR sequencing. The library was generated by 5' RACE. Sequencing took place on a NextSeq 500. In the TCR library protocol, a unique molecular identifier was attached to each TCR cDNA molecule so that PCR and sequencing errors could be corrected. As for the original processing: Decombinator tools were used for TCR identification, UMI-based error correction and CDR3 extraction. TCRs above a frequency of 2 per 1,000, corresponding to the top 1% of the tumor frequency distribution, were defined as expanded. Each repertoire was subsampled 100 times to 5,000 TCRs, after which Renyi diversity was computed with the R vegan package. CDR3 similarity networks were built from amino acid triplet string-kernel similarity, with CDR3s being connected when pairwise similarity was above 0.82. TCRdb ran its own pipeline on the public reads, namely fastp trimming at Q25 and MiXCR clone calling, and kept in-frame beta chains. One record per CDR3 amino acid sequence lists the most common genes and DNA. For this entry, the V and J calls and clone size follow TCRdb and not the study's own pipeline. The sample includes approximately 44,000 distinct CDR3 sequences, with roughly an eighth observed a single time. The ten largest make up around 56% of the sample.

This clonotype was seen at least ten times. Its binding antigen is unknown. Qualities for individual bases were not recorded, and no much larger clone is one base off. This TCR came from a male donor with early-stage non-small cell lung cancer. Sequenced material: PBMCs, taken at surgery.

CDR3 region: CASSWTSGDQETQYF. The bases are TGTGCCAGCAGCTGGACTAGCGGGGATCAAGAGACCCAGTACTTC. This chain joins TRBV11-1 to TRBJ2-5, with 12 bases aligning to TRBD2. Trimming takes 4 bases off V and 2 bases off J; junction bases not matched to a gene: 2. The germline V gene (reference sequence) sets CDR1 to SGHAT and CDR2 to FQDESV. The CDR3, cysteine through phenylalanine, is 15 amino acids long. The CDR3 DNA has 45 bases and is translated from base 1.